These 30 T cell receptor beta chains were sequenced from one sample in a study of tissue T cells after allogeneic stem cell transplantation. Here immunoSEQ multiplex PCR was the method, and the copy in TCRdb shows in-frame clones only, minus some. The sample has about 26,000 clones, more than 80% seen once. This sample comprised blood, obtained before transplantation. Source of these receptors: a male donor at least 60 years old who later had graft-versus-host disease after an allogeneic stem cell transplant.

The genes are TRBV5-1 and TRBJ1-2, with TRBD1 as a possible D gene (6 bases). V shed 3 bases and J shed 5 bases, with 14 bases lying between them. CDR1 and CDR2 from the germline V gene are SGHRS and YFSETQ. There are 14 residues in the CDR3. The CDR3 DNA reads TGCGCCAGCAGCTCGGCGGACAGCTTTTATGGCTACACCTTC. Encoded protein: CASSSADSFYGYTF.

The CDR3 DNA is TGTGCCAGCAGCGGGGGTTCAGGTCCAACTAATGAAAAACTGTTTTTT. Translation gives CASSGGSGPTNEKLFF. J is TRBJ1-4 and V is TRBV9; D unresolved. From germline, CDR1 is SGDLS and CDR2 YYNGEE. CDR3 length equals 16 residues. Trimming pared 3 bases from V and 0 bases from J, leaving 12 bases between.

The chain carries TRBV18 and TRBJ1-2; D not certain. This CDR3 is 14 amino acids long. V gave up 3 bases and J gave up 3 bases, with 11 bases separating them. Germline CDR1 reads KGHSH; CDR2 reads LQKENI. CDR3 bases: TGTGCCAGCTCACCCGGACTAAGGGACTATGGCTACACCTTC. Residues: CASSPGLRDYGYTF.

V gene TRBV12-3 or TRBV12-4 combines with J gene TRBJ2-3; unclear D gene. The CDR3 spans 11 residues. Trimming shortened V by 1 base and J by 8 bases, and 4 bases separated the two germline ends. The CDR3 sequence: CASSLGGTQYF. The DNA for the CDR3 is TGTGCCAGCAGTTTAGGAGGTACGCAGTATTTT.

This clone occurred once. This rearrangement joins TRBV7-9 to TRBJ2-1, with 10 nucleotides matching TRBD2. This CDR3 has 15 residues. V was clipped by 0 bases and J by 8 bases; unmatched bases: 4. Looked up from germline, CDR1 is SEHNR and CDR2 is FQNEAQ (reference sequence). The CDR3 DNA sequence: TGTGCCAGCAGCTTAGCTGAAACTAGCGGGGATGAGCAGTTCTTC. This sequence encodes CASSLAETSGDEQFF.

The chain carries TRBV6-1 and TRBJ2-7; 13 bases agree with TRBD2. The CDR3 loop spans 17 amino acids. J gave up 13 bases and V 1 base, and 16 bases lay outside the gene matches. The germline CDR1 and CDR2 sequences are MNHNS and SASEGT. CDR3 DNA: TGTGCCAGCAGTGAAGGAGGTGGACTAGCGGGAGTATGGGGCCACTACTTC. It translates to CASSEGGGLAGVWGHYF.

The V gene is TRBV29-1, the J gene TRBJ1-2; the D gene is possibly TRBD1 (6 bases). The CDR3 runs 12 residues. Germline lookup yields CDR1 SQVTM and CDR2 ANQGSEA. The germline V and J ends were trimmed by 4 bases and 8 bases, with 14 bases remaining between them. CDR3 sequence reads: CSVGGAVVGYTF. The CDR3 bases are TGCAGCGTTGGGGGGGCAGTTGTAGGCTACACCTTC.

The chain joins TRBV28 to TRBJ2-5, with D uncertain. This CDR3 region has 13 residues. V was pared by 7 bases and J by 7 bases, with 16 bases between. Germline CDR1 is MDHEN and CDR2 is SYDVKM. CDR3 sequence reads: CASTKPDTRTQYF. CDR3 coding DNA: TGTGCCAGCACAAAGCCCGATACCAGGACCCAGTACTTC.

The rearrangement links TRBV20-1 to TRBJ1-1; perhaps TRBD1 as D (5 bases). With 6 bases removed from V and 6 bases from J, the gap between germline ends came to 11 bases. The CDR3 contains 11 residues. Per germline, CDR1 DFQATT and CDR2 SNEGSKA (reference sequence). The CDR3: CSAVGTPEAFF. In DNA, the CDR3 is TGCAGTGCGGTGGGGACCCCTGAAGCTTTCTTT.

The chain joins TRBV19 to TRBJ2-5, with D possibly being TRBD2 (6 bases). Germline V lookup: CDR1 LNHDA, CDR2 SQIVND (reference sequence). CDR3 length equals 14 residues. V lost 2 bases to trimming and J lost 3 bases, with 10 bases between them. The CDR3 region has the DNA TGTGCCAGTAGTATAATGTCGGGAGAAGAGACCCAGTACTTC. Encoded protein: CASSIMSGEETQYF.

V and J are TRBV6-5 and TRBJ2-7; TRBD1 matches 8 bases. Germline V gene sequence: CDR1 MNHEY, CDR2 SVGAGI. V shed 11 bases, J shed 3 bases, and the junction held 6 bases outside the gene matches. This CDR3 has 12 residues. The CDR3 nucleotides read TGTGCCCCCAGGACAGGGCTCTACGAGCAGTACTTC. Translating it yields CAPRTGLYEQYF.

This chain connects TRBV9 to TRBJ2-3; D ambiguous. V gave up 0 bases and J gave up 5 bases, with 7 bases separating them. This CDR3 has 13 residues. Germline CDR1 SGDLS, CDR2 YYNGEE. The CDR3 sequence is CASSVDSGDTQYF. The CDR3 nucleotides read TGTGCCAGCAGCGTAGACTCCGGAGATACGCAGTATTTT.

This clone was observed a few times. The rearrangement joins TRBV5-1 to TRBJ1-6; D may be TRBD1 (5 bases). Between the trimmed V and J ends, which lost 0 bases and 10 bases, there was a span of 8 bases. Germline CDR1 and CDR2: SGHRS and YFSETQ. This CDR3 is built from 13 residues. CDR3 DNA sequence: TGCGCCAGCAGCTTGGATGGGGACTCACCCCTCCACTTT. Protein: CASSLDGDSPLHF.

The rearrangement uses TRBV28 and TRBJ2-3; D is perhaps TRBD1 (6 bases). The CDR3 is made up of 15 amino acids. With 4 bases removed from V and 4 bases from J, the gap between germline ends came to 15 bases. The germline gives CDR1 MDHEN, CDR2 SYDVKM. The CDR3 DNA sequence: TGTGCCAGCAGTTCCTCAGGGGAAGCAGCAGATACGCAGTATTTT. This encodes CASSSSGEAADTQYF.

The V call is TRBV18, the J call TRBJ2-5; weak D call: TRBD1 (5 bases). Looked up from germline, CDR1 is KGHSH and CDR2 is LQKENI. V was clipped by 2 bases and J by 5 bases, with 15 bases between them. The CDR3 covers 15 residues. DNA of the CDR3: TGTGCCAGCTCACCATTCAAAGGGGCCGGGGAGACCCAGTACTTC. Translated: CASSPFKGAGETQYF.

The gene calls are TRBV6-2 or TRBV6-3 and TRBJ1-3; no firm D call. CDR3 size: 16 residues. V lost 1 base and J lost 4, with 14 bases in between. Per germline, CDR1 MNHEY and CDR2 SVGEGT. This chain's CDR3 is CASSYLGRGTGNTIYF. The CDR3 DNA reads TGTGCCAGCAGTTACTTGGGTAGAGGAACGGGAAACACCATATATTTT.

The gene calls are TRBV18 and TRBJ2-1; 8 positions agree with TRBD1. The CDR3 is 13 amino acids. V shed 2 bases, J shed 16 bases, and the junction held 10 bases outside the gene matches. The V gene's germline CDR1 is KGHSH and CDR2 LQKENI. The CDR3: CASSPISTGEDFF. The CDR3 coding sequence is TGTGCCAGCTCACCAATCTCGACAGGGGAAGACTTCTTC.

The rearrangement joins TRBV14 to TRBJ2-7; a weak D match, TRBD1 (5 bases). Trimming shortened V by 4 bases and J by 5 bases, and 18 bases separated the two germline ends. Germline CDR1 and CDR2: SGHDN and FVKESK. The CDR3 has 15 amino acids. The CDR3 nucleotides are TGTGCCAGCAGCCCCCAGGTAGGGGTTGCGAACGAGCAGTACTTC. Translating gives CASSPQVGVANEQYF.

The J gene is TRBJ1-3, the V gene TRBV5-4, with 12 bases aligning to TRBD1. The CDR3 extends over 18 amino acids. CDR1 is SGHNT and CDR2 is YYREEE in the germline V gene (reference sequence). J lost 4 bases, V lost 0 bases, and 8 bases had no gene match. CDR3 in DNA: TGTGCCAGCAGCTTGGGGGGACCGGGACAGGGGGCCGGAAACACCATATATTTT. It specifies CASSLGGPGQGAGNTIYF.

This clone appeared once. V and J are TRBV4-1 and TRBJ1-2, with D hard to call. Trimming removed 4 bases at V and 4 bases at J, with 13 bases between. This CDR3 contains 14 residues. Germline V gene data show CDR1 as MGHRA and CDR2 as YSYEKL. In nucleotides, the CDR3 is TGCGCCAGCAGCCCTCAACCCGCCGCCTATGGCTACACCTTC. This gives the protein CASSPQPAAYGYTF.

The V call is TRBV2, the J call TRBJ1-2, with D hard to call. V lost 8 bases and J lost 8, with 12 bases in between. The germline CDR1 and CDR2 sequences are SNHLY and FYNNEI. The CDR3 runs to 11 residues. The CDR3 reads CASEILGGYTF. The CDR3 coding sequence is TGTGCCAGCGAGATCTTGGGGGGCTACACCTTC.

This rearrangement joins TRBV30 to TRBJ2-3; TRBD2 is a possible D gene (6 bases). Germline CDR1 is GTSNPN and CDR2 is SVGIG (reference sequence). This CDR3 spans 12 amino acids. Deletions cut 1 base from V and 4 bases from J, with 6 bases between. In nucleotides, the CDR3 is TGTGCCTGGAGTGCGGGGGCAGATACGCAGTATTTT. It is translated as CAWSAGADTQYF.

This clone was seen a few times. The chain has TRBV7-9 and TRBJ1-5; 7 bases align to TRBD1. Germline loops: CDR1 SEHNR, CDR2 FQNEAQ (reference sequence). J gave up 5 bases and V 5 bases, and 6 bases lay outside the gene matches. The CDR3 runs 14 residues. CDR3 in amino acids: CASSHDRADQPQHF. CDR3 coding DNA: TGTGCCAGCAGCCATGACAGGGCGGATCAGCCCCAGCATTTT.

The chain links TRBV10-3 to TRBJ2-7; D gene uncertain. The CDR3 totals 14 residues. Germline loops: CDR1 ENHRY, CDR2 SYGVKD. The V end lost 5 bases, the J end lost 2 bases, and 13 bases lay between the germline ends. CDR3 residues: CAISIPMEPYEQYF. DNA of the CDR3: TGTGCCATCAGTATACCCATGGAACCCTACGAGCAGTACTTC.

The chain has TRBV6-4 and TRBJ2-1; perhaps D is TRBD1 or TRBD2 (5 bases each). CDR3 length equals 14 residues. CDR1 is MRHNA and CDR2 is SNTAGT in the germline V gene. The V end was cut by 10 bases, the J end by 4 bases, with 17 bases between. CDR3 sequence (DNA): TGTGCCACCCAGGGTCTGCGGGTGTACAATGAGCAGTTCTTC. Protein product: CATQGLRVYNEQFF.

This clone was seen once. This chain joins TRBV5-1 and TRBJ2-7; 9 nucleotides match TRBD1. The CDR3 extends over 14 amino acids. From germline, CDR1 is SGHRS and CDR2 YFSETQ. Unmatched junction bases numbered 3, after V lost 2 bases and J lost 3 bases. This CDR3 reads CASSFGTGRYEQYF. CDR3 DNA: TGCGCCAGCAGCTTCGGGACAGGGCGCTACGAGCAGTACTTC. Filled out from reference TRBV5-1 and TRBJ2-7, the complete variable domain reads KAGVTQTPRYLIKTRGQQVTLSCSPISGHRSVSWYQQTPGQGLQFLFEYFSETQRNKGNFPGRFSGRQFSNSRSEMNVSTLELGDSALYLCASSFGTGRYEQYFGPGTRLTVT.

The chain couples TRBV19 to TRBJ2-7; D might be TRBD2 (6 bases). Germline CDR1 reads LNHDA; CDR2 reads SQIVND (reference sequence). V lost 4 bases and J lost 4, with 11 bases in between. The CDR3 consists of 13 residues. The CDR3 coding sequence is TGTGCCAGTAGTACCATAGCGGAGTACGAGCAGTACTTC. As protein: CASSTIAEYEQYF.

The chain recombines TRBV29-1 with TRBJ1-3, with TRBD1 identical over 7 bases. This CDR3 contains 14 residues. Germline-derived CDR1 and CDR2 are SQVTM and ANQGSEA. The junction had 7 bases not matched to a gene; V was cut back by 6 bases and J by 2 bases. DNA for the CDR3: TGCAGCGTACCCCACAGGGGAACTGGAAACACCATATATTTT. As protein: CSVPHRGTGNTIYF.

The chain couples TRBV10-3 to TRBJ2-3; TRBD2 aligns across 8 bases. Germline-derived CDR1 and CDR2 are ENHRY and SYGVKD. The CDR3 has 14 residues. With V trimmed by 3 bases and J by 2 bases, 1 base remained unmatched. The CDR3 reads CAISDSGITDTQYF. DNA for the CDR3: TGTGCCATCAGTGATAGCGGGATCACAGATACGCAGTATTTT.

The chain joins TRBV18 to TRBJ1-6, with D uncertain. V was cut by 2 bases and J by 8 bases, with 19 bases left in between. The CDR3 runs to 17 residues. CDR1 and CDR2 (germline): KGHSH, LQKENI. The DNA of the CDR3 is TGTGCCAGCTCACCAATCGTGGCCGAGGGTATCGATTCACCCCTCCACTTT. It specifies CASSPIVAEGIDSPLHF. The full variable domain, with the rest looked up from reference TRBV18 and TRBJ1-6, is NAGVMQNPRHLVRRRGQEARLRCSPMKGHSHVYWYRQLPEEGLKFMVYLQKENIIDESGMPKERFSAEFPKEGPSILRIQQVVRGDSAAYFCASSPIVAEGIDSPLHFGNGTRLTVT.